The 11 T cell receptor beta chains given below trace back to one sample, sequenced in a study of immune evolution from preneoplasia to lung adenocarcinoma. Here immunoSEQ multiplex PCR was the method, and the copy in TCRdb shows in-frame clones only, minus some. The top ten hold about 30% of the sample, which has around 10,000 clones, roughly three quarters seen once. Sequencing was performed on FFPE normal lung tissue adjacent to the tumor. Every receptor here comes from a person between 55 and 69 years old with lung adenocarcinoma. Some clones in this sample may be carry-over from other donors' samples.

This clone showed up just once. This sequence joins TRBV7-8 and TRBJ2-7; TRBD1 matches at 8 bases. Germline V gene data show CDR1 as SGHVS and CDR2 as FQNEAQ. V dropped 1 base and J dropped 2; count of bases not matched to a gene: 4. The CDR3 runs to 15 residues. CDR3 bases: TGTGCCAGCAGCTTAGGGCCAGGGGGCCCCTACGAGCAGTACTTC. Translation: CASSLGPGGPYEQYF.

The genes are TRBV5-6 and TRBJ2-1, with D possibly matching TRBD2 (5 bases). The V end was cut by 0 bases, the J end by 11 bases, with 6 bases between. This CDR3 is built from 11 residues. Per germline, CDR1 SGHDT and CDR2 YYEEEE. This CDR3 reads CASSLGTQQFF. CDR3 nucleotides: TGTGCCAGCAGCTTGGGGACTCAGCAGTTCTTC.

CDR3 nucleotide sequence: TGTGCCAGCACCCCGAGTAGCTCCTACGAGCAGTACTTC. Translation gives CASTPSSSYEQYF. The chain carries TRBV6-5 and TRBJ2-7; no firm D call. V lost 7 bases and J 0 bases, leaving 10 bases between the germline ends. The CDR3 has 13 residues. Germline lookup yields CDR1 MNHEY and CDR2 SVGAGI.

DNA of the CDR3: TGTGCCAGCTCAAGCGGGGAATCCCCCTTATACAATGAGCAGTTCTTC. Amino acids: CASSSGESPLYNEQFF. V and J are TRBV18 and TRBJ2-1, with 7 bases fitting TRBD2. The CDR3 extends over 16 amino acids. With 5 bases clipped from V and 4 bases from J, the junction kept 11 bases outside the gene matches. CDR1 and CDR2 (germline): KGHSH, LQKENI.

In this sample, this clone is medium-sized. The chain carries TRBV7-8 and TRBJ2-3; 7 bases agree with TRBD2. The junction had 4 bases not matched to a gene; V was cut back by 1 base and J by 0 bases. The CDR3 loop spans 16 amino acids. Germline V gene data show CDR1 as SGHVS and CDR2 as FQNEAQ. Written as DNA, the CDR3 is TGTGCCAGCAGCTTAGTAATGGGGGGGAGCACAGATACGCAGTATTTT. Encoded protein: CASSLVMGGSTDTQYF.

This clone was observed a single time. The chain employs TRBV10-3 and TRBJ2-7; D may be TRBD2 (5 bases). The V and J ends lost 4 bases and 0 bases respectively, with 10 bases between them. This CDR3 spans 14 amino acids. The germline gives CDR1 ENHRY, CDR2 SYGVKD. CDR3 region: CAISGTFLSYEQYF. Written as DNA, the CDR3 is TGTGCCATCAGTGGGACTTTTCTCTCCTACGAGCAGTACTTC.

This clone was seen only a few times. The V call is TRBV30, the J call TRBJ2-5; 8 bases fit TRBD2. Trimming cost V 6 bases and J 5 bases; bases outside gene matches: 14. The CDR3 loop spans 15 amino acids. Germline CDR1 reads GTSNPN; CDR2 reads SVGIG (reference sequence). In DNA, the CDR3 is TGTGCCTGTCCTCGACTAGCGACCCAGGTGGAGACCCAGTACTTC. It codes for CACPRLATQVETQYF.

The rearrangement joins TRBV2 to TRBJ1-5; D gene ambiguous. Germline V gene lookup returns CDR1 SNHLY and CDR2 FYNNEI. V was shortened by 2 bases and J by 6 bases, with 5 bases between the two germline ends. The CDR3 spans 12 residues. DNA for the CDR3: TGTGCCAGCAGTGAACGTGTTCAGCCCCAGCATTTT. This gives the protein CASSERVQPQHF.

This clone has more than one count but fewer than ten. V and J are TRBV2 and TRBJ2-1; possibly TRBD1 or TRBD2 for D (7 bases each). This CDR3 is 13 amino acids long. Trimming took off 7 bases at V and 7 bases at J, with 14 bases between the two ends. From germline, CDR1 is SNHLY and CDR2 FYNNEI. The CDR3 sequence is CASKVRGGNEQFF. The CDR3 DNA reads TGTGCCAGCAAAGTCAGGGGGGGTAATGAGCAGTTCTTC.

The chain has TRBV28 and TRBJ2-7; D is perhaps TRBD1 (6 bases). The V gene lost 5 bases and the J gene lost 6 bases, with 20 bases spanning the gap. CDR3 length: 15 residues. CDR1 and CDR2 from the germline V gene are MDHEN and SYDVKM. The CDR3 spells CASSATGPLIGEQYF. CDR3 nucleotides: TGTGCCAGCAGTGCGACAGGACCCCTTATAGGCGAGCAGTACTTC.

The J gene is TRBJ1-1, the V gene TRBV29-1; D gene uncertain. V was cut by 1 base and J by 0 bases, with 18 bases left in between. Germline loops: CDR1 SQVTM, CDR2 ANQGSEA. This CDR3 has 17 residues. CDR3 protein: CSVEVRRRASMNTEAFF. The CDR3 DNA reads as TGCAGCGTTGAAGTCAGGAGGAGGGCCTCCATGAACACTGAAGCTTTCTTT.